This passage covers 14 T cell receptor beta chains from one sample sequenced in a study of shared clonotypes between healthy human individuals (dated by TCRdb to the early 2020s). The library was made by the immunoSEQ multiplex PCR assay. TCRdb stores this immuneACCESS table with in-frame sequences only. Part of the clones is absent; in the studies checked, under half of the shortfall reflects unresolved V genes, and no reason is known for the rest. Present in this sample are about 480,000 clones, almost 80% of which were seen just once. Around 13% of the sample is in the top ten clones. Sequencing used PBMCs. The origin of the receptors is a woman aged 40 to 49 in good health. Some clones in this sample may be carry-over from other donors' samples.

V gene TRBV6-6 combines with J gene TRBJ1-5; D gene unclear. Germline loops: CDR1 MNHNY, CDR2 SVGAGI (reference sequence). V was cut by 6 bases and J by 8 bases, with 5 bases left in between. This CDR3 contains 10 residues. CDR3 in amino acids: CASSREPQHF. CDR3 coding DNA: TGTGCCAGCAGCCGGGAGCCCCAGCATTTT.

The rearrangement uses TRBV4-3 and TRBJ2-3; D not certain. Germline loops: CDR1 LGHNA, CDR2 YSLEER. The CDR3 contains 15 residues. The ends were cut back, 4 bases at V and 2 bases at J, with 13 bases in the middle. In DNA form, the CDR3 reads TGCGCCAGCAGCCCGCAGATAGACCACACAGATACGCAGTATTTT. Its translation: CASSPQIDHTDTQYF.

The gene calls are TRBV11-2 and TRBJ2-2; TRBD2 matches 11 bases. The CDR3 is 18 residues long. CDR1 and CDR2 from the germline V gene are SGHAT and FQNNGV. Trimming cost V 7 bases and J 6 bases; bases outside gene matches: 16. The CDR3 sequence is CASINWVAGGPRSGELFF. The DNA for the CDR3 is TGTGCCAGCATCAATTGGGTAGCGGGAGGGCCTAGATCCGGGGAGCTGTTTTTT.

This chain links TRBV28 with TRBJ2-7; D is ambiguous. The CDR3 contains 12 residues. Per the germline V gene, CDR1 is MDHEN and CDR2 is SYDVKM. V was cut by 5 bases and J by 4 bases, with 9 bases left in between. CDR3 bases: TGTGCCAGCAGTCCACCGATGTACGAGCAGTACTTC. Its translation: CASSPPMYEQYF.

The chain employs TRBV15 and TRBJ1-5; 7 bases match TRBD1. Germline V gives CDR1 LNHNV, CDR2 YYDKDF (reference sequence). Unmatched junction bases numbered 2, after V lost 4 bases and J lost 5 bases. The CDR3 runs 13 residues. The CDR3 DNA reads as TGTGCCACCAGCACGACAGGGCATCAGCCCCAGCATTTT. Amino acids: CATSTTGHQPQHF.

The chain combines TRBV2 with TRBJ2-1, with D unclear. Germline assignment: CDR1 SNHLY and CDR2 FYNNEI. CDR3 length equals 14 residues. V lost 4 bases to trimming and J lost 0 bases, with 7 bases between them. The CDR3 coding sequence is TGTGCCAGCAGTGGTCCGGACTCCTACAATGAGCAGTTCTTC. The encoded protein is CASSGPDSYNEQFF.

This clone was detected once. The CDR3 region has the DNA TGTGCCAGCAGCTTGGCCGTGGGAGAGGGGCTTGAAGAGACCCAGTACTTC. The encoded protein is CASSLAVGEGLEETQYF. The chain combines TRBV5-6 with TRBJ2-5; D may be TRBD1 or TRBD2 (5 bases each). V lost 0 bases and J lost 3, with 18 bases in between. The CDR3 sequence is 17 residues long. Per germline, CDR1 SGHDT and CDR2 YYEEEE. Based on the CDR3 plus reference TRBV5-6 and TRBJ2-5, the full variable domain is DAGVTQSPTHLIKTRGQQVTLRCSPKSGHDTVSWYQQALGQGPQFIFQYYEEEERQRGNFPDRFSGHQFPNYSSELNVNALLLGDSALYLCASSLAVGEGLEETQYFGPGTRLLVL.

This chain connects TRBV28 to TRBJ1-5; D is possibly TRBD1 (5 bases). The V and J ends lost 2 bases and 3 bases respectively, with 11 bases between them. Germline V gene lookup returns CDR1 MDHEN and CDR2 SYDVKM. CDR3 length: 15 amino acids. CDR3 sequence reads: CASSLIQGNNQPQHF. CDR3 nucleotides: TGTGCCAGCAGTTTAATCCAGGGAAACAATCAGCCCCAGCATTTT. Supplemented by reference TRBV28 and TRBJ1-5, the full variable domain reads DVKVTQSSRYLVKRTGEKVFLECVQDMDHENMFWYRQDPGLGLRLIYFSYDVKMKEKGDIPEGYSVSREKKERFSLILESASTNQTSMYLCASSLIQGNNQPQHFGDGTRLSIL.

This clone showed up just once. The chain links TRBV28 to TRBJ2-7; D is possibly TRBD1 or TRBD2 (7 bases each). CDR1 is MDHEN and CDR2 is SYDVKM in the germline V gene. With 6 bases removed from V and 4 bases from J, the gap between germline ends came to 22 bases. The length of the CDR3 is 16 residues. CDR3 nucleotides: TGTGCCAGCAGCTTGGGAGGGGGCGGGACCCCTTACGAGCAGTACTTC. Its protein is CASSLGGGGTPYEQYF. The full variable domain, with the rest looked up from reference TRBV28 and TRBJ2-7, is DVKVTQSSRYLVKRTGEKVFLECVQDMDHENMFWYRQDPGLGLRLIYFSYDVKMKEKGDIPEGYSVSREKKERFSLILESASTNQTSMYLCASSLGGGGTPYEQYFGPGTRLTVT.

This chain links TRBV19 with TRBJ1-2, with 10 positions matching TRBD1. There are 16 residues in the CDR3. Germline V CDR1 and CDR2: LNHDA, SQIVND (reference sequence). V gave up 6 bases and J gave up 8 bases; unmatched junction bases: 15. CDR3 DNA: TGTGCCAGTAGGAAAATACCTTGGGACAGGGGAGGAGGCTACACCTTC. This codes for CASRKIPWDRGGGYTF.

Only a few counts were recorded for this clone. This rearrangement joins TRBV7-9 to TRBJ2-5; D gene uncertain. Trimming took off 6 bases at V and 1 base at J, with 12 bases between the two ends. This CDR3 has 14 amino acids. From germline, CDR1 is SEHNR and CDR2 FQNEAQ (reference sequence). The CDR3 here is CASRPPEVQETQYF. DNA for the CDR3: TGTGCCAGCAGACCCCCCGAGGTCCAAGAGACCCAGTACTTC.

This chain links TRBV4-1 with TRBJ2-1; D is undetermined. The CDR3 spans 13 residues. Germline lookup yields CDR1 MGHRA and CDR2 YSYEKL. V was clipped by 4 bases and J by 2 bases, with 6 bases between them. The CDR3 loop is CASSPDAYNEQFF. In nucleotides, the CDR3 is TGCGCCAGCAGCCCGGACGCCTACAATGAGCAGTTCTTC.

This rearrangement joins TRBV30 to TRBJ2-7; TRBD2 agrees at 14 bases. The V gene end was trimmed by 8 bases and the J gene end by 4 bases; junction bases not matched to a gene: 13. Germline-derived CDR1 and CDR2 are GTSNPN and SVGIG (reference sequence). The CDR3 spans 16 residues. CDR3 region: CAARQEGTSGSYEQYF. In nucleotides, the CDR3 is TGTGCCGCAAGACAGGAGGGGACTAGCGGGAGTTACGAGCAGTACTTC.

V is TRBV18 and J is TRBJ1-1; D unresolved. Trimming cost V 1 base and J 3 bases, with 18 bases left between them. Per germline, CDR1 KGHSH and CDR2 LQKENI. The CDR3 has 17 amino acids. The CDR3 region is CASSPLSGRPGDTEAFF. In DNA form, the CDR3 reads TGTGCCAGCTCACCACTGTCCGGCCGCCCCGGGGACACTGAAGCTTTCTTT.